A selection of T cell receptor beta chains follows, all from one sample in a study of Graves' ophthalmopathy and Graves' hyperthyroidism. TCRdb reanalysed the multiplex PCR reads using MiXCR and keeps one entry per CDR3 protein. The data show about 200,000 distinct CDR3 sequences, just under 30% seen once. The sample was peripheral blood. The receptors were gathered from a man aged 45-65 years with Graves' ophthalmopathy. CDR3s include the opening cysteine and the closing phenylalanine or tryptophan. A row's size may be missing; if present it is once, few, many or a size class.

j_gene: TRBJ2-5; v_gene: TRBV6-1; abundance: many; CDR3aa: CASRSDERETQYF
j_gene: TRBJ2-6; v_gene: TRBV12-3/TRBV12-4; abundance: NA; CDR3aa: CASSLRWLSGANVLTF
j_gene: TRBJ2-5; v_gene: TRBV6-2/TRBV6-3; abundance: many; CDR3aa: CASSYSETTPQETQYF
j_gene: TRBJ1-1; v_gene: TRBV2; abundance: NA; CDR3aa: CASTESFPGTEAFF
j_gene: TRBJ2-2; v_gene: TRBV6-2/TRBV6-3; abundance: many; CDR3aa: CASSPVGGLGTGELFF
j_gene: TRBJ2-5; v_gene: TRBV7-2; abundance: many; CDR3aa: CASSFSGLQETQYF
j_gene: TRBJ2-7; v_gene: TRBV12-3/TRBV12-4; abundance: many; CDR3aa: CASRRGAYEQYF
j_gene: TRBJ2-7; v_gene: TRBV5-1; abundance: many; CDR3aa: CASSLASGASYEQYF
j_gene: TRBJ2-4; v_gene: TRBV10-2; abundance: many; CDR3aa: CASSVTTRFAAKNIQYF
j_gene: TRBJ1-5; v_gene: TRBV6-2/TRBV6-3; abundance: many; CDR3aa: CASIGQGNQPQHF
j_gene: TRBJ2-5; v_gene: TRBV28; abundance: NA; CDR3aa: CASTPGLADQETQYF
j_gene: TRBJ2-7; v_gene: TRBV13; abundance: NA; CDR3aa: CASSLAFRDSSYEQYF
j_gene: TRBJ1-2; v_gene: TRBV12-3/TRBV12-4; abundance: once; CDR3aa: CASSLKGTQGYTF
j_gene: TRBJ2-2; v_gene: TRBV15; abundance: many; CDR3aa: CATSRMGAQTGELFF
j_gene: TRBJ2-7; v_gene: TRBV12-3/TRBV12-4; abundance: NA; CDR3aa: CASSLKGQIGYEQYF
j_gene: TRBJ2-7; v_gene: TRBV20-1; abundance: many; CDR3aa: CSARVSSEQYF
j_gene: TRBJ2-2; v_gene: TRBV7-3; abundance: many; CDR3aa: CASSRQKFGGELFF
j_gene: TRBJ2-5; v_gene: TRBV5-1; abundance: many; CDR3aa: CASSTGTGEETQYF
j_gene: TRBJ2-5; v_gene: TRBV7-9; abundance: many; CDR3aa: CASSRGLAGETQYF
j_gene: TRBJ2-5; v_gene: TRBV7-3; abundance: NA; CDR3aa: CASSSLGRDSQETQYF
j_gene: TRBJ1-1; v_gene: TRBV20-1; abundance: once; CDR3aa: CSASRDRKYTEAFF
j_gene: TRBJ2-7; v_gene: TRBV6-1; abundance: NA; CDR3aa: CASRPGRSYEQYF
j_gene: TRBJ2-7; v_gene: TRBV15; abundance: many; CDR3aa: CATSRDRETSRYEQYF
j_gene: TRBJ2-2; v_gene: TRBV2; abundance: many; CDR3aa: CASSDGLAGDGTGELFF
j_gene: TRBJ2-2; v_gene: TRBV28; abundance: many; CDR3aa: CASITPRGQGGTGELFF
j_gene: TRBJ2-2; v_gene: TRBV9; abundance: many; CDR3aa: CASSGGQLTGELFF
j_gene: TRBJ1-2; v_gene: TRBV24-1; abundance: NA; CDR3aa: CATSYRDGYTF
j_gene: TRBJ1-5; v_gene: TRBV20-1; abundance: many; CDR3aa: CSARGQHHSNQPQHF
j_gene: TRBJ2-7; v_gene: TRBV6-2/TRBV6-3; abundance: many; CDR3aa: CASKAGQGNYEQYF
j_gene: TRBJ2-7; v_gene: TRBV20-1; abundance: many; CDR3aa: CSARARDSSYEQYF
j_gene: TRBJ2-5; v_gene: TRBV25-1; abundance: many; CDR3aa: CATQGPSETQYF
j_gene: TRBJ2-5; v_gene: TRBV6-1; abundance: many; CDR3aa: CASSPRIQETQYF
j_gene: TRBJ1-3; v_gene: TRBV6-5; abundance: NA; CDR3aa: CASSSGGDTIYF
j_gene: TRBJ1-1; v_gene: TRBV12-3/TRBV12-4; abundance: NA; CDR3aa: CASRRTGITEAFF
j_gene: TRBJ2-7; v_gene: TRBV29-1; abundance: many; CDR3aa: CSVESDANEQYF
j_gene: TRBJ2-3; v_gene: TRBV6-6; abundance: many; CDR3aa: CASSKGEPTDTQYF
j_gene: TRBJ1-2; v_gene: TRBV12-5; abundance: NA; CDR3aa: CASGSTGALGYTF
j_gene: TRBJ2-7; v_gene: TRBV4-1; abundance: NA; CDR3aa: CASSQEAGVGYEQYF
j_gene: TRBJ2-7; v_gene: TRBV28; abundance: many; CDR3aa: CASTRGVTSSYEQYF
j_gene: TRBJ2-5; v_gene: TRBV29-1; abundance: once; CDR3aa: CSTMSGRALETQYF
j_gene: TRBJ2-7; v_gene: TRBV10-3; abundance: many; CDR3aa: CAISPTDGSSYEQYF
j_gene: TRBJ1-2; v_gene: TRBV12-3/TRBV12-4; abundance: NA; CDR3aa: CASSERPDSYGYTF
j_gene: TRBJ2-7; v_gene: TRBV4-2; abundance: NA; CDR3aa: CASSGGNRDEQYF
j_gene: TRBJ1-1; v_gene: TRBV9; abundance: once; CDR3aa: CASSVVKGSSTEAFF
j_gene: TRBJ2-5; v_gene: TRBV28; abundance: NA; CDR3aa: CASRSGTKVGVGTQYF
j_gene: TRBJ2-7; v_gene: TRBV20-1; abundance: NA; CDR3aa: CSASVRGGTYEQYF
j_gene: TRBJ1-2; v_gene: TRBV29-1; abundance: many; CDR3aa: CSVESPGQPNGYTF
j_gene: TRBJ2-5; v_gene: TRBV20-1; abundance: many; CDR3aa: CSASPSILAGVGETQYF
j_gene: TRBJ2-7; v_gene: TRBV15; abundance: many; CDR3aa: CATSPRGSYEQYF
j_gene: TRBJ1-3; v_gene: TRBV10-3; abundance: many; CDR3aa: CAISVDRGRDTIYF
j_gene: TRBJ2-7; v_gene: TRBV6-2/TRBV6-3; abundance: NA; CDR3aa: CASSYTGGSPYEQYF
j_gene: TRBJ1-2; v_gene: TRBV28; abundance: NA; CDR3aa: CASSSLSQGHGYTF
j_gene: TRBJ2-5; v_gene: TRBV29-1; abundance: NA; CDR3aa: CSVGQGALETQYF
j_gene: TRBJ2-6; v_gene: TRBV6-2/TRBV6-3; abundance: many; CDR3aa: CASSNSGQPFSGANVLTF